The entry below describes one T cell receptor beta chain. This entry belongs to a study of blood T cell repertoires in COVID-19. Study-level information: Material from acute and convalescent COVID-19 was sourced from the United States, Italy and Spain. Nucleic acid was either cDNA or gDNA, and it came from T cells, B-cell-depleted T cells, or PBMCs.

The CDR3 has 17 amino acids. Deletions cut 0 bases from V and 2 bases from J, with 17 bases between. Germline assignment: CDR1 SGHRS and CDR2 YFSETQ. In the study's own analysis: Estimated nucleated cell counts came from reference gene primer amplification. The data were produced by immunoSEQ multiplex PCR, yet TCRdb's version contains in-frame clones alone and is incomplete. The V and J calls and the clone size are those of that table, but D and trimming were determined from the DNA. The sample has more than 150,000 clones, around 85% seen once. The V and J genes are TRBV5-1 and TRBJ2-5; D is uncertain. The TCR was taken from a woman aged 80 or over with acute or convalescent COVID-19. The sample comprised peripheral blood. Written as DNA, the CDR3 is TGCGCCAGCAGCTTGGGTCGACAAAACCCGAATCAAGAGACCCAGTACTTC. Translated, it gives CASSLGRQNPNQETQYF.